This T cell receptor beta chain emerged from a study of vaccination effects on CD4 cells after COVID-19. The CDR3 has 13 amino acids. Germline CDR1 SNHLY, CDR2 FYNNEI. V was pared by 8 bases and J by 0 bases, with 10 bases between. ViraFEST expansion of antigen-specific CD4+ T cells with viral peptide pools preceded sequencing. A 10-day culture period preceded the isolation of CD4+ T cells. Testing of the vaccine recipients showed negative nucleocapsid antibodies and no prior SARS-CoV-2 infection. The method was immunoSEQ multiplex PCR; TCRdb's version includes in-frame clones alone and lacks a portion of them. The sample consists of just under 65,000 clones, about 80% of them appearing once. As for this clone: Its specificity is not known.

This TCR derives from a human donor who received a COVID-19 vaccine. The sequencing used CD4+ T cells from PBMCs cultured with HCoV-OC43 spike peptides, collected before COVID-19 vaccination. Documented subset: HCoV-OC43 spike overlapping peptide pool stimulation. The chain couples TRBV2 to TRBJ1-1; no clear D. The CDR3 DNA follows: TGTGCCAGCTCTACAGAACTGAACACTGAAGCTTTCTTT. Translating gives CASSTELNTEAFF.